This is a list of T cell receptor beta chains from one sample in a study of blood T cell repertoires in COVID-19. The data were produced by immunoSEQ multiplex PCR, yet TCRdb's version contains in-frame clones alone and is incomplete. The sample consists of about 62,000 clones, roughly 92% of them appearing once. Sequenced: peripheral blood. The receptor source for this set is a human donor in a cohort sampled during active COVID-19. The CDR3 runs from the conserved cysteine through the conserved F or W. D genes are given only for firm matches. Size is omitted from some rows. Given values are once, few, many or a class for expanded clones.

TRBV3-1/TRBV3-2	TRBJ1-5	NA	14	NA	TGTGCCAGCAGCCAAGGGGGGGGCTCTCAGCCCCAGCATTTT	CASSQGGGSQPQHF
TRBV28	TRBJ1-2	once	13	TRBD1	TGTGCCAGCAGATCTGACAGGGGCTATGGCTACACCTTC	CASRSDRGYGYTF
TRBV14	TRBJ2-1	NA	14	TRBD1	TGTGCCAGCAGCTATCTACAGGGGATCGATGAGCAGTTCTTC	CASSYLQGIDEQFF
TRBV7-9	TRBJ2-7	NA	15	NA	TGTGCCAGCAGCCACAGGGATAGTAGCTCCTACGAGCAGTACTTC	CASSHRDSSSYEQYF
TRBV7-6	TRBJ1-3	NA	14	NA	TGTGCCAGCAGCCAAGGGGGCTCTGGAAACACCATATATTTT	CASSQGGSGNTIYF
TRBV10-3	TRBJ2-1	NA	12	NA	TGTGCCATCAGTGATATAGTTACTGAGCAGTTCTTC	CAISDIVTEQFF
TRBV7-9	TRBJ2-7	NA	15	TRBD1	TGTGCCAGCAGCGGCCGGGACAGGGGTTCCTACGAGCAGTACTTC	CASSGRDRGSYEQYF
TRBV28	TRBJ1-3	NA	16	TRBD1	TGTGCCAGCAGTCCCCTCACAGGGGGCGTTGGAAACACCATATATTTT	CASSPLTGGVGNTIYF
TRBV5-8	TRBJ2-7	NA	20	TRBD2	TGTGCCAGCAGCTTGATTTCCGCTCTTATTACTAGCGGGAGCCGGGGGGAGCAGTACTTC	CASSLISALITSGSRGEQYF
TRBV10-3	TRBJ1-2	NA	16	TRBD1	TGTGCCATCAGTGAGTCCTGGGACAGACTAATGGATGGCTACACCTTC	CAISESWDRLMDGYTF
TRBV27	TRBJ2-7	NA	17	NA	TGTGCCAGCAGTCCTCAGGGCCGGGGGGCCTTATGGGGCGAGCAGTACTTC	CASSPQGRGALWGEQYF
TRBV4-2	TRBJ2-2	NA	19	TRBD2	TGTGCCAGCAGCCAACAACTACTAGCGGGGGGGCCTATGAGCGGGGAGCTGTTTTTT	CASSQQLLAGGPMSGELFF
TRBV19	TRBJ2-2	NA	16	TRBD2	TGTGCCAGTAGTACCGATAGCGGGAGGGCCACCGGGGAGCTGTTTTTT	CASSTDSGRATGELFF
TRBV7-2	TRBJ2-2	NA	15	NA	TGTGCCAGCAGCTTAGGCTCGACAGAGGCCGGGGAGCTGTTTTTT	CASSLGSTEAGELFF
TRBV6-5	TRBJ1-4	NA	14	NA	TGTGCCAGCAGGCCCACAGGTCAACATGAAAAACTGTTTTTT	CASRPTGQHEKLFF
TRBV30	TRBJ1-2	NA	13	NA	TGTGCCTGGAGGGAGGACAGCTCCTATGGCTACACCTTC	CAWREDSSYGYTF
TRBV7-2	TRBJ2-2	once	15	TRBD2	TGTGCCAGCAGCTTAGGGGGGCGGGAGGCCGGGGAGCTGTTTTTT	CASSLGGREAGELFF
TRBV18	TRBJ1-1	NA	16	NA	TGTGCCAGCTCACCCAACTCAGGGTTTATGAACACTGAAGCTTTCTTT	CASSPNSGFMNTEAFF
TRBV4-1	TRBJ2-1	NA	15	TRBD2	TGCGCCAGCAGCCACCCCGGGGGGTCCTACAATGAGCAGTTCTTC	CASSHPGGSYNEQFF
TRBV5-1	TRBJ1-1	once	15	NA	TGCGCCAGCAGCTTGGGGGGGACTCCCAGCACTGAAGCTTTCTTT	CASSLGGTPSTEAFF
TRBV7-9	TRBJ1-2	NA	14	TRBD1	TGTGCCAGCAGCCCTGACAGGGATAACTATGGCTACACCTTC	CASSPDRDNYGYTF
TRBV9	TRBJ1-2	NA	13	NA	TGTGCCAGCAGCGTAGACCAGGGTGGTGGCTACACCTTC	CASSVDQGGGYTF
TRBV19	TRBJ2-2	NA	11	NA	TGTGCCAGTAGTATAACTGGGGAGCTGTTTTTT	CASSITGELFF
TRBV18	TRBJ1-3	NA	17	NA	TGTGCCAGCTCACCGCCTCAGGGGACACTCTCTGGAAACACCATATATTTT	CASSPPQGTLSGNTIYF
TRBV14	TRBJ2-5	NA	15	NA	TGTGCCAGCAGCCCCAACAGGGACCCCAGGGAGACCCAGTACTTC	CASSPNRDPRETQYF
TRBV19	TRBJ2-7	NA	14	NA	TGTGCCAGTAGTATTAACGGAGCCTCCTACGAGCAGTACTTC	CASSINGASYEQYF
TRBV27	TRBJ1-1	NA	12	NA	TGTGCCAGCAGTTCGGTGAACACTGAAGCTTTCTTT	CASSSVNTEAFF
TRBV6-2/TRBV6-3	TRBJ2-3	NA	17	TRBD2	TGTGCCAGCAGTGTGCGGGGGGGAGGTCCTAGCACAGATACGCAGTATTTT	CASSVRGGGPSTDTQYF
TRBV19	TRBJ2-1	NA	16	NA	TGTGCCAGCGGGAGACACCAGTCTGATCGGGACAATGAGCAGTTCTTC	CASGRHQSDRDNEQFF
TRBV4-2	TRBJ2-3	NA	19	NA	TGTGCCAGCAGCCAAGAAGATGGGGGTCTAGCGTCTAATTCAGATACGCAGTATTTT	CASSQEDGGLASNSDTQYF
TRBV3-1/TRBV3-2	TRBJ1-2	NA	15	TRBD1	TGTGCCAGCAGCCAAGCCGCGGCAGGGGGACATGGCTACACCTTC	CASSQAAAGGHGYTF
TRBV27	TRBJ2-7	few	14	NA	TGTGCCAGCAGGCAACTTGGGGGGGCCGACGAGCAGTACTTC	CASRQLGGADEQYF
TRBV6-5	TRBJ1-6	NA	15	TRBD1	TGTGCCAGCAGAGCACCGGGACAGGGAGCGTCACCCCTCCACTTT	CASRAPGQGASPLHF
TRBV6-5	TRBJ2-3	NA	14	TRBD1	TGTGCCAGCAGCCCCACAGGGGGACTAGATACGCAGTATTTT	CASSPTGGLDTQYF
TRBV7-8	TRBJ2-7	NA	17	TRBD2	TGTGCCAGCAGACGCGGACTAGCAGGACCGGTTTCCTACGAGCAGTACTTC	CASRRGLAGPVSYEQYF
TRBV28	TRBJ1-2	NA	14	NA	TGTGCCAGCAGTTTGCCAGGGTCAACCTATGGCTACACCTTC	CASSLPGSTYGYTF
TRBV6-2/TRBV6-3	TRBJ2-1	NA	16	TRBD2	TGTGCCAGCAGTTACGAGGGACTAGCGGGAATCAATGAGCAGTTCTTC	CASSYEGLAGINEQFF
TRBV18	TRBJ1-1	NA	13	TRBD1	TGTGCCAGCTCACCCCAGGGGGCCACTGAAGCTTTCTTT	CASSPQGATEAFF
TRBV7-2	TRBJ1-1	NA	17	TRBD1	TGTGCCAGCAGCTTACTTGGCAGGGGGCAAGGGAGGTCTGAAGCTTTCTTT	CASSLLGRGQGRSEAFF
TRBV30	TRBJ1-2	NA	12	NA	TGTGCCTGGAGTGTACTCTATTATGGCTACACCTTC	CAWSVLYYGYTF
TRBV5-6	TRBJ2-5	NA	13	NA	TGTGCCAGCAGCTTACAGCAGCAAGAGACCCAGTACTTC	CASSLQQQETQYF
TRBV5-5	TRBJ1-4	NA	16	NA	TGTGCCAGCAGCTTGGATGCCAGGACAACTAATGAAAAACTGTTTTTT	CASSLDARTTNEKLFF
TRBV5-4	TRBJ2-2	NA	15	NA	TGTGCCAGCAGCTTGGAACTATCGAACACCGGGGAGCTGTTTTTT	CASSLELSNTGELFF